This passage covers 10 T cell receptor beta chains from one sample sequenced in a study of T cell repertoires in cytomegalovirus infection. A single record per CDR3 protein comes from TCRdb applying MiXCR to the reads. This table has some 180,000 distinct CDR3 sequences, 7.5% to 10% appearing once. Material: PBMCs. The receptor source for this set is a human donor in good health (CMV status not recorded). Some clones in this sample may be carry-over from other donors' samples.

In its sample, this clonotype was seen many times. This chain joins TRBV11-2 and TRBJ2-7; the D gene could be TRBD1 or TRBD2 (5 bases each). The CDR3 contains 15 residues. Trimming removed 5 bases at V and 0 bases at J, with 14 bases between. In germline, CDR1 is SGHAT, CDR2 FQNNGV. The CDR3 DNA sequence: TGTGCCAGCAGCGGGACCGCCCTAGCCTCCTACGAGCAGTACTTC. Translating gives CASSGTALASYEQYF.

V gene TRBV28 combines with J gene TRBJ2-1; weak D call: TRBD2 (5 bases). CDR1 is MDHEN and CDR2 is SYDVKM in the germline V gene. The V end was cut by 5 bases, the J end by 2 bases, with 19 bases between. The CDR3 loop spans 17 amino acids. The CDR3 spells CASSPRGRAVPYNEQFF. The CDR3 DNA reads as TGTGCCAGCAGTCCTCGAGGTAGAGCGGTTCCCTACAATGAGCAGTTCTTC.

This sequence joins TRBV7-3 and TRBJ2-7; TRBD2 matches 13 bases. The germline V gene has CDR1 SGHTA and CDR2 FQGTGA. The V gene end was trimmed by 3 bases and the J gene end by 3 bases; junction bases not matched to a gene: 8. The CDR3 covers 17 residues. Here the CDR3 DNA reads TGTGCCAGCAGCTTCTCCACCGGGACTAGCGGGATCTACGAGCAGTACTTC. Amino acids: CASSFSTGTSGIYEQYF.

This clonotype has a count of ten or more. The chain combines TRBV7-2 with TRBJ2-5; D possibly matches TRBD1 or TRBD2 (5 bases each). Germline lookup yields CDR1 SGHTA and CDR2 FQGNSA. This CDR3 is built from 14 residues. Between the trimmed V and J ends, which lost 5 bases and 14 bases, there was a span of 24 bases. CDR3 DNA: TGTGCCAGCAGCGCGGTAGCTAGCAGACAGACCCCCTACTTC. Translation gives CASSAVASRQTPYF.

The sample holds many counts of this clonotype. The J gene is TRBJ2-4, the V gene TRBV7-2; no reliable D call. Germline CDR1 reads SGHTA; CDR2 reads FQGNSA. Trimming removed 6 bases at V and 5 bases at J, with 8 bases between. The CDR3 contains 12 residues. In DNA, the CDR3 is TGTGCCAGCAGTTTACACCAAAACATTCAGTACTTC. Amino acids: CASSLHQNIQYF.

This sequence joins TRBV4-3 and TRBJ2-7, with 9 bases lining up with TRBD2. In germline, CDR1 is LGHNA, CDR2 YSLEER. Losses at the gene ends were 2 bases for V and 4 bases for J; bases not matched to a gene: 15. The CDR3 has 18 amino acids. CDR3 sequence reads: CASSQQLGTSQGAYEQYF. CDR3 DNA: TGCGCCAGCAGCCAACAGCTCGGGACTAGCCAAGGGGCTTACGAGCAGTACTTC.

This clonotype has only a few counts. V usage is TRBV14 and J usage is TRBJ2-1, with 13 positions matching TRBD2. After removal of 5 bases from V and 9 bases from J, the junction contained 10 bases not matched to a gene. Germline CDR1 is SGHDN and CDR2 is FVKESK. The CDR3 is 16 residues long. CDR3 in amino acids: CASSGLAGAPYGEQFF. CDR3 DNA: TGTGCCAGCAGCGGACTAGCGGGAGCCCCCTATGGTGAGCAGTTCTTC.

The chain combines TRBV28 with TRBJ1-2; maybe TRBD1 (5 bases). Trimming took off 1 base at V and 5 bases at J, with 14 bases between the two ends. The CDR3 runs 15 residues. CDR1 MDHEN and CDR2 SYDVKM come from the germline V gene. This chain's CDR3 is CASSLSGQGTYGYTF. Here the CDR3 DNA reads TGTGCCAGCAGTTTATCGGGGCAGGGAACGTATGGCTACACCTTC.

This clonotype was counted ten times or more. The gene calls are TRBV20-1 and TRBJ1-5; D not resolved. Trimming removed 3 bases at V and 0 bases at J, with 3 bases between. The CDR3 totals 12 residues. CDR1 is DFQATT, CDR2 SNEGSKA, per germline (reference sequence). The CDR3 nucleotides read TGCAGTGCTAGGTATAGCAATCAGCCCCAGCATTTT. Translating it yields CSARYSNQPQHF.

This chain joins TRBV2 and TRBJ2-1, with TRBD1 matching over 9 bases. Trimming at V came to 5 bases and at J to 9 bases, leaving 5 bases not matched to a gene. The CDR3 runs 13 residues. Looked up from germline, CDR1 is SNHLY and CDR2 is FYNNEI. The CDR3 reads CASSKQGALEQFF. The DNA for the CDR3 is TGTGCCAGCAGTAAACAGGGGGCGCTTGAGCAGTTCTTC.